The TCR beta chain under discussion was sequenced for a study of blood T cell repertoires in COVID-19. Study context: The study drew acute and convalescent COVID-19 samples from the United States, Italy and Spain. From T cells, B-cell-depleted T cells, or PBMCs came the material, which was cDNA or gDNA.

Study processing details: Counts of nucleated cells, estimated from reference gene primer amplification, were obtained. This table comes from immunoSEQ multiplex PCR, and its TCRdb copy is limited to in-frame clones, with some not included. The V and J calls and clone size come from that table; D and trimming were worked out from the DNA. The table records around 15,000 clones, roughly 80% of them present only once. Sequenced material: peripheral blood. The receptor was isolated from a man in his 70s with active or convalescent COVID-19.

The CDR3 DNA sequence: TGCGCCAGCAGCCAAGTCGGGACATACGATCAGCCCCAGCATTTT. Protein sequence: CASSQVGTYDQPQHF. The J gene is TRBJ1-5, the V gene TRBV4-1, with D possibly matching TRBD1 (6 bases). This CDR3 is 15 amino acids long. Germline values: CDR1 MGHRA, CDR2 YSYEKL. V was shortened by 1 base and J by 5 bases, with 12 bases between the two germline ends.